Each of the 27 T cell receptor beta chains below was sequenced from the same sample in a study of shared clonotypes between healthy human individuals. Only in-frame clones appear in the TCRdb table, and some are missing; sequencing was by immunoSEQ multiplex PCR. The sample records about 1.5 million clones, roughly 96% being singletons. The sequenced material came from naive CD4+ T cells sorted from blood. The subset denotes: CD45RA+ positively selected. These receptors all stem from a man aged 25 to 40 in good health.

The rearrangement joins TRBV5-1 to TRBJ2-7; 11 bases map to TRBD2. CDR1 is SGHRS and CDR2 is YFSETQ in the germline V gene. V was clipped by 1 base and J by 6 bases; unmatched bases: 9. CDR3 length: 16 residues. The CDR3 coding sequence is TGCGCCAGCAGCTTGAAACTAGCGGGAGCGGCCGGCGAGCAGTACTTC. Residues: CASSLKLAGAAGEQYF.

V usage is TRBV2 and J usage is TRBJ1-5; D gene unclear. This CDR3 contains 15 residues. Per germline, CDR1 SNHLY and CDR2 FYNNEI. The V and J ends lost 4 bases and 2 bases respectively, with 12 bases between them. CDR3 DNA sequence: TGTGCCAGCAGTGTTAGGGCTGGCGGCAATCAGCCCCAGCATTTT. It yields the protein CASSVRAGGNQPQHF.

Notes on this clone: Distinct nucleotide sequences in the sample also encode this CDR3. The rearrangement uses TRBV27 and TRBJ1-5; 9 positions agree with TRBD1. Per germline, CDR1 MNHEY and CDR2 SMNVEV (reference sequence). V was pared by 4 bases and J by 2 bases, with 3 bases of the junction left unmatched. The CDR3 spans 15 residues. CDR3 amino acids: CASSSRTGGNQPQHF. CDR3 in DNA: TGTGCCAGCAGTTCCCGGACAGGGGGCAATCAGCCCCAGCATTTT.

V usage is TRBV13 and J usage is TRBJ2-5; the D gene could be TRBD1 or TRBD2 (5 bases each). The CDR3 contains 13 residues. Trimming took off 5 bases at V and 4 bases at J, with 11 bases between the two ends. Germline loops: CDR1 PRHDT, CDR2 FYEKMQ (reference sequence). CDR3 in amino acids: CASSIWGRETQYF. The DNA for the CDR3 is TGTGCCAGCAGCATTTGGGGGAGAGAGACCCAGTACTTC.

This sequence joins TRBV5-1 and TRBJ2-7; D is uncertain. CDR1 and CDR2 (germline): SGHRS, YFSETQ. V was clipped by 3 bases and J by 5 bases, with 15 bases between them. The CDR3 has 14 residues. DNA of the CDR3: TGCGCCAGCAGCTCCCAACCGATAGGGAACGAGCAGTACTTC. Its protein product is CASSSQPIGNEQYF.

The gene calls are TRBV4-2 and TRBJ2-2; weak D call: TRBD1 (5 bases). CDR1 is LGHNA, CDR2 YNFKEQ, per germline. Trimming pared 4 bases from V and 1 base from J, leaving 22 bases between. The CDR3 covers 19 residues. The DNA for the CDR3 is TGTGCCAGCAGCCGCAGACAGATATCGGTAACCGAGAACACCGGGGAGCTGTTTTTT. It yields the protein CASSRRQISVTENTGELFF.

This clone was detected once. V and J are TRBV6-1 and TRBJ2-3; 11 nucleotides line up with TRBD2. This CDR3 is built from 17 residues. Germline CDR1 and CDR2: MNHNS and SASEGT. V gave up 4 bases and J gave up 4 bases; unmatched junction bases: 10. The CDR3 region has the DNA TGTGCCAGCAGTGCCCTCACTAGCGGGAGCCGGCCAGATACGCAGTATTTT. Translation: CASSALTSGSRPDTQYF.

V gene TRBV2 combines with J gene TRBJ2-7; D may match TRBD1 or TRBD2 (5 bases each). The CDR3 runs to 12 residues. Germline-derived CDR1 and CDR2 are SNHLY and FYNNEI. V gave up 8 bases and J gave up 0 bases, with 8 bases separating them. The CDR3 protein is CASGGSSYEQYF. The CDR3 bases are TGTGCCAGCGGGGGTAGCTCCTACGAGCAGTACTTC. The entire variable domain, with the rest obtained from reference TRBV2 and TRBJ2-7, is as follows: EPEVTQTPSHQVTQMGQEVILRCVPISNHLYFYWYRQILGQKVEFLVSFYNNEISEKSEIFDDQFSVERPDGSNFTLKIRSTKLEDSAMYFCASGGSSYEQYFGPGTRLTVT.

This rearrangement joins TRBV19 to TRBJ1-5; D uncertain. Germline CDR1 LNHDA, CDR2 SQIVND (reference sequence). Trimming removed 1 base from V and 6 bases from J, with 13 bases in between. The CDR3 totals 15 residues. CDR3 loop: CASSIVAGGFQPQHF. DNA for the CDR3: TGTGCCAGTAGTATAGTGGCGGGTGGGTTTCAGCCCCAGCATTTT.

This chain uses TRBV10-3 with TRBJ2-7; weak D call: TRBD1 (6 bases). The CDR3 sequence is 13 residues long. Between the trimmed V and J ends, which lost 11 bases and 3 bases, there was a span of 17 bases. CDR1 and CDR2 (germline): ENHRY, SYGVKD. CDR3 sequence (DNA): TGTGCCGTCCGGGACACGTCTCTCTACGAGCAGTACTTC. This sequence encodes CAVRDTSLYEQYF.

This chain uses TRBV10-3 with TRBJ2-3; a possible D gene is TRBD1 (6 bases). Germline CDR1 and CDR2: ENHRY and SYGVKD. CDR3 length: 15 amino acids. Trimming took 6 bases from V and 2 from J, leaving 15 bases between them. DNA of the CDR3: TGTGCCATCAGGGAGAGGACAGCTTACACAGATACGCAGTATTTT. Translating gives CAIRERTAYTDTQYF.

V and J are TRBV18 and TRBJ1-4; 7 bases match TRBD1. J was trimmed by 5 bases and V by 3 bases; bases with no gene match: 9. This CDR3 is 16 amino acids long. Germline CDR1 reads KGHSH; CDR2 reads LQKENI. The CDR3 spells CASSPLTGSRNEKLFF. In DNA, the CDR3 is TGTGCCAGCTCACCCCTGACAGGGAGTAGGAATGAAAAACTGTTTTTT.

The rearrangement uses TRBV9 and TRBJ2-3; D remains ambiguous. Germline-derived CDR1 and CDR2 are SGDLS and YYNGEE. V was cut by 4 bases and J by 4 bases, with 16 bases left in between. The CDR3 runs 15 residues. The CDR3 region is CASSKEGFDADTQYF. The DNA of the CDR3 is TGTGCCAGCAGCAAGGAAGGGTTTGATGCAGATACGCAGTATTTT.

This clone was seen once. In the same sample, other DNA sequences code for this CDR3. The gene calls are TRBV6-1 and TRBJ1-5; TRBD1 matches 10 bases. V lost 6 bases and J lost 5; bases outside the gene matches: 1. CDR1 and CDR2 from the germline V gene are MNHNS and SASEGT. The CDR3 is 13 residues long. The CDR3 reads CASRGTGDQPQHF. CDR3 in DNA: TGTGCCAGCAGAGGGACAGGGGATCAGCCCCAGCATTTT.

The V gene is TRBV18, the J gene TRBJ2-5; TRBD2 might be the D (6 bases). Per germline, CDR1 KGHSH and CDR2 LQKENI. The V gene lost 4 bases and the J gene lost 0 bases, with 18 bases spanning the gap. The CDR3 has 17 residues. The CDR3: CASSQGLDDWYQETQYF. The DNA of the CDR3 is TGTGCCAGCTCACAGGGACTGGATGATTGGTACCAAGAGACCCAGTACTTC.

The chain carries TRBV6-5 and TRBJ1-1; 7 positions match TRBD1. Germline CDR1 reads MNHEY; CDR2 reads SVGAGI. J was trimmed by 6 bases and V by 8 bases; bases with no gene match: 12. The CDR3 sequence is 14 residues long. This CDR3 reads CASFSTGPAAEAFF. CDR3 DNA: TGTGCCAGCTTTTCGACAGGGCCCGCGGCTGAAGCTTTCTTT.

V and J are TRBV4-3 and TRBJ2-2; the D gene is possibly TRBD1 (5 bases). The length of the CDR3 is 17 residues. The germline V gene encodes CDR1 LGHNA and CDR2 YSLEER. V lost 3 bases and J 0 bases, leaving 14 bases between the germline ends. As DNA, the CDR3 is TGCGCCAGCAGCCAGAGGACACCGTGGGCGAACACCGGGGAGCTGTTTTTT. It codes for CASSQRTPWANTGELFF.

The rearrangement links TRBV7-2 to TRBJ2-2, with D perhaps TRBD2 (6 bases). V was cut by 2 bases and J by 4 bases, with 11 bases left in between. Per germline, CDR1 SGHTA and CDR2 FQGNSA. CDR3 size: 15 residues. CDR3 DNA sequence: TGTGCCAGCAGCTTAAGGGCGGGACCCACCGGGGAGCTGTTTTTT. Translated: CASSLRAGPTGELFF.

The chain combines TRBV28 with TRBJ1-2; D uncertain. The V gene's germline CDR1 is MDHEN and CDR2 SYDVKM. The CDR3 has 13 residues. V dropped 4 bases and J dropped 7 bases, with 13 bases sitting between them. CDR3 bases: TGTGCCAGCAGTTCCTGGGCGGCAGGTGGCTACACCTTC. Translated, it gives CASSSWAAGGYTF.

The V and J genes are TRBV5-1 and TRBJ2-5; D is possibly TRBD2 (5 bases). CDR1 and CDR2 (germline): SGHRS, YFSETQ. The CDR3 sequence is 15 residues long. Trimming stripped 1 base from V and 4 bases from J, with 14 bases between. CDR3 loop: CASSLYRTDLETQYF. The CDR3 DNA reads TGCGCCAGCAGCTTGTACCGGACGGACTTAGAGACCCAGTACTTC.

This clone has just a few counts. Germline is not matched at one junction end, which may reflect a read error. The chain couples TRBV28 to TRBJ1-2, with a possible D match to TRBD1 (5 bases). CDR3 length equals 12 residues. The germline V gene has CDR1 MDHEN and CDR2 SYDVKM. CDR3 sequence reads: CASSLMSGLSAF. The CDR3, as DNA: TGTGCCAGCAGTCTCATGTCGGGACTCTCAGCCTTC.

The rearrangement links TRBV18 to TRBJ2-3, with 7 bases aligning to TRBD2. This CDR3 is 14 amino acids long. The V gene's germline CDR1 is KGHSH and CDR2 LQKENI. Trimming took 3 bases from V and 4 from J; bases not matched to a gene: 4. CDR3 sequence (DNA): TGTGCCAGCTCACCGTCCGCGGGGGCAGATACGCAGTATTTT. It translates to CASSPSAGADTQYF.

The J gene is TRBJ2-7, the V gene TRBV10-3; 7 positions agree with TRBD2. With V trimmed by 0 bases and J by 3 bases, 5 bases remained unmatched. Germline-derived CDR1 and CDR2 are ENHRY and SYGVKD. The CDR3 extends over 15 amino acids. In nucleotides, the CDR3 is TGTGCCATCAGTGAGTCAGCTAGCGGAAACTACGAGCAGTACTTC. The encoded protein is CAISESASGNYEQYF.

The V call is TRBV5-1, the J call TRBJ2-6; D is unresolved. With 0 bases removed from V and 0 bases from J, the gap between germline ends came to 10 bases. The CDR3 consists of 17 residues. Germline V gene lookup returns CDR1 SGHRS and CDR2 YFSETQ. DNA of the CDR3: TGCGCCAGCAGCTTGGTGGGCCAGACCTCTGGGGCCAACGTCCTGACTTTC. Translation gives CASSLVGQTSGANVLTF.

V gene TRBV7-9 combines with J gene TRBJ1-1, with 8 bases matching TRBD1. V was pared by 8 bases and J by 6 bases, with 11 bases of the junction left unmatched. The CDR3 runs to 14 residues. Per germline, CDR1 SEHNR and CDR2 FQNEAQ (reference sequence). The CDR3, as DNA: TGTGCCAGCCAGTGGACAGGGCTTGGGGCTGAAGCTTTCTTT. Residues: CASQWTGLGAEAFF.

The CDR3 loop is CASSSGLYNEQFF. CDR3 nucleotides: TGTGCCAGCAGCTCGGGGCTCTACAATGAGCAGTTCTTC. The rearrangement links TRBV7-3 to TRBJ2-1; D is possibly TRBD1 or TRBD2 (5 bases each). This CDR3 region has 13 residues. CDR1 is SGHTA and CDR2 is FQGTGA in the germline V gene. The germline V and J ends were trimmed by 4 bases and 3 bases, with 7 bases remaining between them. The complete variable domain, with remaining parts taken from reference TRBV7-3 and TRBJ2-1, reads GAGVSQTPSNKVTEKGKYVELRCDPISGHTALYWYRQSLGQGPEFLIYFQGTGAADDSGLPNDRFFAVRPEGSVSTLKIQRTERGDSAVYLCASSSGLYNEQFFGPGTRLTVL.

V is TRBV21-1 and J is TRBJ1-5; the tabulated D call, TRBD1, remains unverified against the DNA. TRBV21-1 is designated a pseudogene. The length of the CDR3 is 15 residues. The CDR3 is CASSKGQGGNQPQHF. The CDR3 coding sequence is TGTGCCAGCAGCAAGGGACAGGGAGGAAATCAGCCCCAGCATTTT.